This TCR beta chain comes out of a study of shared clonotypes between healthy human individuals. General observations from the study: Specimens sampled were limited to blood, with tissue repertoires likely differing. Sequencing depth was predicted to influence how clonotypes are shared among donors.

Profiled with immunoSEQ multiplex PCR; TCRdb holds only in-frame clones, not every one. The sample has approximately 2.5 million clones; 93% are singletons. Comment on this clone: Its antigen is undetermined.

The CDR3 runs to 15 residues. Trimming removed 4 bases from V and 6 bases from J, with 16 bases in between. The V gene's germline CDR1 is SGHDT and CDR2 YYEEEE. The sequenced sample was naive CD4+ T cells from PBMCs. As to subset: CD45RA+ positively selected. The sequence was obtained from a young man in good health. Some clones in this sample may be carry-over from other donors' samples. This chain links TRBV5-6 with TRBJ1-4; D is perhaps TRBD1 (6 bases). The CDR3 reads CASSNRGTMHEKLFF. In nucleotides, the CDR3 is TGTGCCAGCAGCAATCGCGGGACAATGCATGAAAAACTGTTTTTT. Full variable domain (remainder filled in from reference TRBV5-6 and TRBJ1-4): DAGVTQSPTHLIKTRGQQVTLRCSPKSGHDTVSWYQQALGQGPQFIFQYYEEEERQRGNFPDRFSGHQFPNYSSELNVNALLLGDSALYLCASSNRGTMHEKLFFGSGTQLSVL.